This TCR beta chain comes out of a study of blood T cells in healthy people across ages. The donors, aged roughly 6 to 95, were healthy Caucasians from Russia. Extractions gave at least 5 micrograms of total RNA per sample. Between the trimmed V and J ends, which lost 3 bases and 3 bases, there was a span of 15 bases. The CDR3 loop spans 15 amino acids. Germline V gene sequence: CDR1 SEHNR, CDR2 FQNEAQ (reference sequence). A second PCR, run for roughly 7 to 11 cycles, used a sample-barcoded 5' primer plus a J-beta primer mix. Every individual sample yielded 3 million or more paired-end reads (each containing CDR3). From the 5' RACE reads, TCRdb called clonotypes with MiXCR, one entry per CDR3 protein. The repertoire has 1,300,000 or so distinct CDR3 sequences, almost 60% of them found once; the top ten carry 6.7%.

Sequencing used blood. V gene TRBV7-9 combines with J gene TRBJ2-7; D may be TRBD2 (6 bases). The source of this sequence is a man aged 18 to 29 in good health. This chain's CDR3 is CASSFSGLSGYEQYF. As DNA, the CDR3 is TGTGCCAGCAGCTTTTCGGGACTTAGCGGCTACGAGCAGTACTTC.